Listed below are T cell receptor beta chains from one sample, sequenced in a study of cytomegalovirus exposure and HLA in healthy donors. This table comes from immunoSEQ multiplex PCR, and its TCRdb copy is limited to in-frame clones, with some not included. The sample lists roughly 99,000 clones, around 77% occurring once. Sequencing was done on a sample of PBMCs. The receptors were sampled from a male donor in good health and CMV-seronegative. Both conserved end residues are part of each CDR3. A D gene is named only where the DNA matches it firmly. Not all rows give a size; the values are once, few, many and, for expanded clones, a class.

j_call d_call cdr3_length v_call clone_size cdr3_aa cdr3_nt
TRBJ2-1 TRBD2 13 TRBV27 NA CASSSSGRYEQFF TGTGCCAGCAGTTCTAGCGGGAGGTATGAGCAGTTCTTC
TRBJ2-3 NA 13 TRBV5-1 NA CASSFGSTDTQYF TGCGCCAGCAGCTTCGGTAGCACAGATACGCAGTATTTT
TRBJ2-5 TRBD1 14 TRBV7-6 NA CASSARQGPETQYF TGTGCCAGCAGCGCGCGACAGGGTCCGGAGACCCAGTACTTC
TRBJ1-4 TRBD1 14 TRBV6-1 few CASSARTGAGKLFF TGTGCCAGCAGCGCCCGGACAGGGGCTGGGAAACTGTTTTTT
TRBJ2-3 NA 16 TRBV15 NA CATSSTLGLSTDTQYF TGTGCCACCAGCAGTACCTTAGGACTCTCCACAGATACGCAGTATTTT
TRBJ2-2 TRBD2 15 TRBV7-2 NA CASSLGLGETGELFF TGTGCCAGCAGCCTCGGACTAGGGGAGACCGGGGAGCTGTTTTTT
TRBJ2-7 TRBD2 13 TRBV29-1 NA CSVGTSGSYEQYF TGCAGCGTCGGGACTAGCGGGAGTTACGAGCAGTACTTC
TRBJ2-7 TRBD2 15 TRBV27 NA CASSLSTSSSYEQYF TGTGCCAGCAGTTTATCGACTAGCTCATCCTACGAGCAGTACTTC
TRBJ2-2 NA 13 TRBV11-2 NA CASTRTDTGELFF TGTGCCAGCACCAGGACAGACACCGGGGAGCTGTTTTTT
TRBJ1-5 TRBD1 17 TRBV4-1 NA CASSQDRGGRGDQPQHF TGCGCCAGCAGCCAAGATCGGGGGGGCAGGGGGGATCAGCCCCAGCATTTT
TRBJ2-1 TRBD2 16 TRBV7-8 once CASSQTSGSPYNEQFF TGTGCCAGCAGCCAGACTAGCGGGAGCCCCTACAATGAGCAGTTCTTC
TRBJ1-1 NA 13 TRBV10-3 NA CAISEPGGTEAFF TGTGCCATCAGTGAACCGGGGGGCACTGAAGCTTTCTTT
TRBJ2-1 TRBD1 15 TRBV6-1 NA CATAFRDRGYNEQFF TGTGCCACCGCCTTCCGGGACAGGGGGTACAATGAGCAGTTCTTC
TRBJ2-3 NA 14 TRBV2 NA CASTSTGGTGTQYF TGTGCCAGCACCTCAACAGGCGGGACGGGTACGCAGTATTTT
TRBJ2-7 TRBD1 14 TRBV18 NA CASSPGQGSYEQYF TGTGCCAGCTCACCGGGACAGGGGTCCTACGAGCAGTACTTC
TRBJ2-3 TRBD2 18 TRBV28 NA CASSFRGGSGLGTDTQYF TGTGCCAGCAGTTTTCGGGGAGGGTCGGGATTAGGGACAGATACGCAGTATTTT
TRBJ2-1 NA 12 TRBV5-1 NA CASSFSGYEQFF TGCGCCAGCAGCTTTTCCGGGTATGAGCAGTTCTTC
TRBJ2-1 TRBD2 16 TRBV4-1 NA CASSQGGGGIYNEQFF TGCGCCAGCAGCCAAGGGGGGGGTGGGATCTACAATGAGCAGTTCTTC
TRBJ1-1 TRBD1 15 TRBV19 NA CASSVATGGRTEAFF TGTGCCAGTAGTGTGGCTACAGGGGGGAGGACTGAAGCTTTCTTT
TRBJ1-2 NA 14 TRBV5-1 NA CASSSAGELWGYTF TGCGCCAGCAGCTCTGCGGGGGAACTATGGGGCTACACCTTC
TRBJ2-7 TRBD1 13 TRBV4-1 NA CASSQQTGVEQYF TGCGCCAGCAGCCAACAGACAGGGGTCGAGCAGTACTTC
TRBJ2-7 TRBD2 15 TRBV19 NA CASSVGLADTYEQYF TGTGCCAGTAGTGTAGGACTAGCGGACACCTACGAGCAGTACTTC
TRBJ2-3 TRBD2 15 TRBV6-5 NA CASTVAGGPPDTQYF TGTGCCAGCACCGTAGCGGGAGGGCCTCCAGATACGCAGTATTTT
TRBJ1-1 TRBD1 13 TRBV4-2 NA CASSSTGGIEAFF TGTGCCAGCAGCTCGACAGGGGGGATTGAAGCTTTCTTT
TRBJ1-3 NA 14 TRBV27 NA CASSSRGLGNTIYF TGTGCCAGCAGTTCCCGGGGATTGGGAAACACCATATATTTT
TRBJ1-5 NA 15 TRBV9 once CASSVEGGSNQPQHF TGTGCCAGCAGCGTAGAAGGAGGTAGCAATCAGCCCCAGCATTTT
TRBJ1-1 NA 13 TRBV27 NA CASSLYLNTEAFF TGTGCCAGCAGCCTATACTTAAACACTGAAGCTTTCTTT
TRBJ2-1 NA 14 TRBV2 NA CASTRRTVYNEQFF TGTGCCAGCACTCGAAGGACTGTCTACAATGAGCAGTTCTTC
TRBJ2-7 NA 13 TRBV10-2 NA CASSPSGIYEQYF TGCGCCAGCAGTCCATCCGGGATCTACGAGCAGTACTTC
TRBJ2-7 TRBD2 14 TRBV9 NA CASSRGGPSYEQYF TGTGCCAGCAGTCGGGGGGGGCCTTCCTACGAGCAGTACTTC
TRBJ2-5 NA 15 TRBV7-6 once CASSPGTGDQETQYF TGTGCCAGCAGCCCGGGGACGGGAGACCAAGAGACCCAGTACTTC
TRBJ1-4 NA 14 TRBV10-3 NA CAISDQGISGKLFF TGTGCCATCAGTGACCAGGGTATATCGGGAAAACTGTTTTTT
TRBJ2-6 NA 17 TRBV27 NA CASNFGGGRSGANVLTF TGTGCCAGCAATTTTGGGGGAGGCCGCTCTGGGGCCAACGTCCTGACTTTC
TRBJ1-2 NA 14 TRBV6-6 few CASSYSGGGYGYTF TGTGCCAGCAGTTACTCGGGGGGTGGCTATGGCTACACCTTC
TRBJ1-2 NA 14 TRBV28 few CASIIRGHSYGYTF TGTGCCAGCATAATTCGAGGACATTCCTATGGCTACACCTTC
TRBJ2-7 TRBD2 16 TRBV5-1 NA CASSTDPSGRLDEQYF TGCGCCAGCAGCACCGACCCTAGCGGGAGGCTCGACGAGCAGTACTTC
TRBJ2-3 TRBD2 16 TRBV27 NA CASSFGTSGSTDTQYF TGTGCCAGCAGTTTCGGGACTAGCGGGAGCACAGATACGCAGTATTTT
TRBJ2-7 TRBD2 19 TRBV11-3 NA CASSLRSSLAGEGFYEQYF TGTGCCAGCAGCTTACGATCATCGCTAGCGGGAGAGGGTTTCTACGAGCAGTACTTC
TRBJ2-3 TRBD2 18 TRBV5-1 NA CASSLAGVAGGGTDTQYF TGCGCCAGCAGCTTGGCCGGGGTAGCGGGGGGTGGCACAGATACGCAGTATTTT
TRBJ1-1 NA 14 TRBV9 NA CASSTGRTNTEAFF TGTGCCAGCAGCACAGGACGGACGAACACTGAAGCTTTCTTT
TRBJ2-1 TRBD1 14 TRBV11-3 few CASSEDRAYNEQFF TGTGCCAGCAGCGAGGACAGGGCCTACAATGAGCAGTTCTTC
TRBJ2-7 NA 15 TRBV19 NA CASSIGGGLLYEQYF TGTGCCAGTAGTATAGGGGGGGGCTTACTGTACGAGCAGTACTTC
TRBJ2-4 NA 13 TRBV9 NA CASSVSERDIQYF TGTGCCAGCAGCGTATCTGAGAGAGACATTCAGTACTTC
TRBJ2-7 TRBD2 15 TRBV19 NA CASSITSGRADEQYF TGTGCCAGTAGTATAACTAGCGGGAGGGCTGACGAGCAGTACTTC
TRBJ1-5 NA 13 TRBV30 NA CAWARQLNQPQHF TGTGCCTGGGCTAGACAGCTCAATCAGCCCCAGCATTTT
TRBJ2-1 TRBD2 15 TRBV6-5 NA CASSPSGSSYNEQFF TGTGCCAGCAGTCCAAGCGGGAGCTCCTACAATGAGCAGTTCTTC
TRBJ1-2 NA 15 TRBV10-3 few CAISESFLFNYGYTF TGTGCCATCAGTGAGTCGTTTCTATTTAACTATGGCTACACCTTC
TRBJ2-5 TRBD1 17 TRBV7-6 once CASSPEPPGQYQETQYF TGTGCCAGCAGCCCGGAACCGCCGGGACAGTACCAAGAGACCCAGTACTTC
TRBJ2-2 TRBD2 16 TRBV28 once CASSLDLAGGTGELFF TGTGCCAGCAGTTTAGACCTAGCGGGAGGAACCGGGGAGCTGTTTTTT
TRBJ2-7 NA 16 TRBV4-1 NA CASSQALATPIYEQYF TGCGCCAGCAGCCAAGCCCTAGCGACCCCGATTTACGAGCAGTACTTC
TRBJ2-7 NA 12 TRBV2 NA CASSGQAYEQYF TGTGCCAGCAGTGGACAAGCCTACGAGCAGTACTTC
TRBJ2-2 NA 13 TRBV30 NA CAWSADSPGELFF TGTGCCTGGAGTGCCGACAGTCCCGGGGAGCTGTTTTTT
TRBJ2-4 TRBD1 13 TRBV19 NA CASSTGQGGIQYF TGTGCCAGTAGTACAGGACAGGGGGGGATTCAGTACTTC
TRBJ1-6 NA 15 TRBV7-9 NA CASSFSREGISPLHF TGTGCCAGCAGCTTTAGTCGTGAGGGTATTTCACCCCTCCACTTT
TRBJ1-1 TRBD1 14 TRBV19 NA CASSPGQRNTEAFF TGTGCCAGTAGTCCGGGACAGAGGAACACTGAAGCTTTCTTT
TRBJ1-1 NA 13 TRBV27 NA CASSTTGIPEALF TGTGCCAGCTCCACCACAGGGATCCCTGAAGCTCTCTTT
TRBJ1-1 NA 14 TRBV6-1 NA CASSLGHLNTEAFF TGTGCCAGCAGCCTGGGACACTTGAACACTGAAGCTTTCTTT
TRBJ2-7 TRBD2 13 TRBV2 NA CASSRDYSYEQYF TGTGCCAGCAGTCGGGACTACTCCTACGAGCAGTACTTC
TRBJ2-7 NA 13 TRBV6-5 NA CATSGFLSYEQYF TGTGCCACCTCGGGGTTCCTCTCCTACGAGCAGTACTTC
TRBJ2-1 TRBD1 13 TRBV28 NA CASSLGKQGKQFF TGTGCCAGCAGTTTAGGAAAACAGGGGAAGCAGTTCTTC